Listed here are 32 T cell receptor beta chains from one sample, sequenced in a study of cytomegalovirus exposure and HLA in healthy donors (dated by TCRdb to about 2017). The method behind the library was the immunoSEQ multiplex PCR assay. For the multiplex PCR, a mixture combining 60 forward primers for TCR Vbeta segments and 13 reverse primers for TCR Jbeta segments was used. TCRdb mirrors the immuneACCESS table, restricted to in-frame sequences. Some clones are absent from its copies; in checked studies, under half trace to an unresolved V gene, and the reason for the others is unknown. The sample table holds 150,000 or so clones, of which over 70% were seen once. The top ten hold around 2.3% of the sample. Sequenced input: PBMCs. These receptors were obtained from a man aged 25-45 years in good health and CMV-seronegative.

This clone occurred once. The chain recombines TRBV29-1 with TRBJ2-3; D gene ambiguous. Trimming removed 3 bases from V and 2 bases from J, with 6 bases in between. The CDR3 totals 12 residues. Germline CDR1 reads SQVTM; CDR2 reads ANQGSEA. The CDR3 protein is CSVDDNTDTQYF. The CDR3 DNA reads as TGCAGCGTTGACGACAACACAGATACGCAGTATTTT.

The rearrangement links TRBV7-9 to TRBJ2-3, with TRBD2 identical over 9 bases. Trimming removed 5 bases from V and 2 bases from J; junction bases left unmatched: 8. Per the germline V gene, CDR1 is SEHNR and CDR2 is FQNEAQ (reference sequence). There are 16 residues in the CDR3. The CDR3 sequence: CASSPLAGAYTDTQYF. The CDR3, as DNA: TGTGCCAGCAGCCCTTTAGCGGGGGCCTACACAGATACGCAGTATTTT.

The chain has TRBV10-2 and TRBJ2-7; D might be TRBD1 (5 bases). V gave up 3 bases and J gave up 5 bases, with 5 bases separating them. Germline lookup yields CDR1 WSHSY and CDR2 SAAADI. The CDR3 is made up of 11 amino acids. CDR3 sequence (DNA): TGCGCCAGCAGTGAAGGGGACGAGCAGTACTTC. This codes for CASSEGDEQYF.

The genes are TRBV19 and TRBJ1-5, with a weak D call TRBD1 (5 bases). The CDR3 contains 16 residues. Trimming pared 6 bases from V and 1 base from J, leaving 16 bases between. The germline CDR1 and CDR2 sequences are LNHDA and SQIVND (reference sequence). DNA of the CDR3: TGTGCCAGTAGGGGCGGAGGGGCTATAAGCAATCAGCCCCAGCATTTT. It specifies CASRGGGAISNQPQHF.

J is TRBJ1-5 and V is TRBV19; 8 positions match TRBD1. This CDR3 comprises 15 residues. V dropped 6 bases and J dropped 5; count of bases not matched to a gene: 9. Germline CDR1 LNHDA, CDR2 SQIVND (reference sequence). CDR3: CASSPSTGVDQPQHF. The CDR3 nucleotides read TGTGCCAGTAGCCCCTCGACAGGGGTTGATCAGCCCCAGCATTTT.

Only a few counts were recorded for this clone. The chain couples TRBV6-5 to TRBJ2-2; D not resolved. Germline-derived CDR1 and CDR2 are MNHEY and SVGAGI. The ends were cut back, 7 bases at V and 10 bases at J, with 10 bases in the middle. This CDR3 spans 11 amino acids. The CDR3: CASNQREELFF. The CDR3 DNA follows: TGTGCCAGCAATCAGCGAGAGGAGCTGTTTTTT.

The genes are TRBV5-4 and TRBJ2-3, with D perhaps matching TRBD2 (6 bases). The V gene lost 4 bases and the J gene lost 6 bases, with 15 bases spanning the gap. The CDR3 covers 14 residues. Germline V gene sequence: CDR1 SGHNT, CDR2 YYREEE (reference sequence). CDR3 residues: CASSTGGGRDTQYF. The DNA of the CDR3 is TGTGCCAGCAGCACTGGCGGAGGGCGGGATACGCAGTATTTT.

This clone is a singleton in its sample. This rearrangement joins TRBV5-6 to TRBJ1-3; no clear D gene. The germline V gene has CDR1 SGHDT and CDR2 YYEEEE. V dropped 4 bases and J dropped 0 bases, with 11 bases sitting between them. The CDR3 is 15 amino acids. Here the CDR3 reads CASSRGLSSGNTIYF. CDR3 nucleotide sequence: TGTGCCAGCAGCCGGGGATTGAGCTCTGGAAACACCATATATTTT.

The chain is built from TRBV6-6 and TRBJ1-6; no clear D gene. CDR1 and CDR2 (germline): MNHNY, SVGAGI (reference sequence). V was cut by 8 bases and J by 0 bases, with 8 bases left in between. This CDR3 has 14 residues. The CDR3 DNA is TGTGCCAGCCGGTCTCGCTCCTATAATTCACCCCTCCACTTT. Its protein product is CASRSRSYNSPLHF.

The chain recombines TRBV7-9 with TRBJ2-7; unclear D gene. Germline V gene sequence: CDR1 SEHNR, CDR2 FQNEAQ (reference sequence). The CDR3 has 11 residues. V was trimmed by 7 bases and J by 4 bases, leaving 8 bases between them. The CDR3 sequence is CASTDSYEQYF. The CDR3 DNA is TGTGCCAGCACAGACTCATACGAGCAGTACTTC.

This clone was detected only once. CDR3 nucleotide sequence: TGTGCCACCAGTCCAGGACAGACGCGGGTAATCAATGAGCAGTTCTTC. It is translated as CATSPGQTRVINEQFF. The rearrangement uses TRBV15 and TRBJ2-1; a weak D match, TRBD1 (6 bases). Germline CDR1 reads LNHNV; CDR2 reads YYDKDF (reference sequence). This CDR3 has 16 amino acids. V lost 6 bases, J lost 6 bases, and 21 bases lay in between.

The chain combines TRBV7-2 with TRBJ1-1; 10 positions agree with TRBD1. V trimming: 4 bases; J trimming: 0 bases; junction bases outside the gene matches: 5. The CDR3 is made up of 16 amino acids. Looked up from germline, CDR1 is SGHTA and CDR2 is FQGNSA. The CDR3 nucleotides read TGTGCCAGCAGCTCCCGGACAGGGGGACTGAACACTGAAGCTTTCTTT. As protein: CASSSRTGGLNTEAFF.

The chain has TRBV9 and TRBJ2-3, with TRBD1 matching over 8 bases. V gave up 4 bases and J gave up 3 bases; unmatched junction bases: 7. The length of the CDR3 is 15 residues. CDR1 SGDLS and CDR2 YYNGEE come from the germline V gene. The CDR3: CASSSTRQGTDTQYF. The CDR3 DNA is TGTGCCAGCAGCTCAACCCGACAGGGGACAGATACGCAGTATTTT. The variable domain in full, with the rest retrieved from reference TRBV9 and TRBJ2-3, is DSGVTQTPKHLITATGQRVTLRCSPRSGDLSVYWYQQSLDQGLQFLIQYYNGEERAKGNILERFSAQQFPDLHSELNLSSLELGDSALYFCASSSTRQGTDTQYFGPGTRLTVL.

V gene TRBV19 combines with J gene TRBJ1-1; 10 bases fit TRBD1. The CDR3 contains 16 residues. Looked up from germline, CDR1 is LNHDA and CDR2 is SQIVND (reference sequence). V shed 5 bases, J shed 3 bases, and the junction held 9 bases outside the gene matches. The CDR3: CASSSRQGAQDTEAFF. Written as DNA, the CDR3 is TGTGCCAGTAGTTCCCGACAGGGGGCTCAAGACACTGAAGCTTTCTTT.

This clone was seen a single time. J is TRBJ2-7 and V is TRBV6-1; D is uncertain. CDR3 size: 11 residues. V was shortened by 7 bases and J by 7 bases, with 11 bases between the two germline ends. In germline, CDR1 is MNHNS, CDR2 SASEGT. CDR3 coding DNA: TGTGCCAGCATGGGCACCCAAGAGCAGTACTTC. Amino acids: CASMGTQEQYF.

This chain uses TRBV5-1 with TRBJ2-1, with 11 bases lining up with TRBD2. This CDR3 has 20 residues. CDR1 and CDR2 from the germline V gene are SGHRS and YFSETQ. V gave up 4 bases and J gave up 4 bases; unmatched junction bases: 19. The CDR3 region has the DNA TGCGCCAGCAGCCTGGGATATGGGACTAGCGGACCGAAGAAATACAATGAGCAGTTCTTC. This codes for CASSLGYGTSGPKKYNEQFF. The whole variable domain, remainder taken from reference TRBV5-1 and TRBJ2-1, is KAGVTQTPRYLIKTRGQQVTLSCSPISGHRSVSWYQQTPGQGLQFLFEYFSETQRNKGNFPGRFSGRQFSNSRSEMNVSTLELGDSALYLCASSLGYGTSGPKKYNEQFFGPGTRLTVL.

The chain has TRBV10-3 and TRBJ1-2, with 7 bases lining up with TRBD1. With 6 bases clipped from V and 6 bases from J, the junction kept 10 bases outside the gene matches. The germline CDR1 and CDR2 sequences are ENHRY and SYGVKD. The CDR3 is made up of 14 amino acids. As DNA, the CDR3 is TGTGCCATCAGAGTCGACAGGGCCACGGATGGCTACACCTTC. This encodes CAIRVDRATDGYTF.

This clone has only one observation. The DNA for the CDR3 is TGTGCCAGCAGTTTTAGACAGGGCTACGAGCAGTACTTC. Encoded protein: CASSFRQGYEQYF. The chain uses TRBV27 and TRBJ2-7, with 7 bases matching TRBD1. The CDR3 runs 13 residues. Germline V gene data show CDR1 as MNHEY and CDR2 as SMNVEV (reference sequence). Unmatched junction bases numbered 2, after V lost 3 bases and J lost 3 bases.

The J gene is TRBJ1-2, the V gene TRBV9, with D perhaps matching TRBD1 (5 bases). This CDR3 region has 14 residues. The V and J ends lost 3 bases and 8 bases respectively, with 17 bases between them. CDR1 is SGDLS, CDR2 YYNGEE, per germline. CDR3 amino acids: CASSAPPEGRGYTF. In DNA form, the CDR3 reads TGTGCCAGCAGCGCGCCCCCTGAGGGGAGGGGCTACACCTTC.

The rearrangement joins TRBV27 to TRBJ2-7; TRBD1 matches 9 bases. This CDR3 comprises 13 residues. Germline CDR1 reads MNHEY; CDR2 reads SMNVEV (reference sequence). Unmatched junction bases numbered 1, after V lost 2 bases and J lost 5 bases. This CDR3 reads CASSLTGGHEQYF. In DNA, the CDR3 is TGTGCCAGCAGTTTAACAGGGGGCCACGAGCAGTACTTC.

Details on this clone: Sequence at one end of the junction differs from germline and may be a read error. The genes are TRBV19 and TRBJ2-1; 11 bases line up with TRBD2. In germline, CDR1 is LNHDA, CDR2 SQIVND (reference sequence). The CDR3 is made up of 15 amino acids. The CDR3 loop reads CASSGLAGGPKVGIF. CDR3 in DNA: TGTGCCAGTAGTGGTTTAGCGGGGGGGCCCAAGGTGGGGATCTTC.

The chain joins TRBV7-6 to TRBJ2-5; tentative D call: TRBD1 (6 bases). The CDR3 length is 14 residues. Trimming cost V 5 bases and J 7 bases, with 17 bases left between them. Germline-derived CDR1 and CDR2 are SGHVS and FNYEAQ. CDR3 amino acids: CASSTTGLHATQYF. The CDR3 DNA reads as TGTGCCAGCAGCACCACAGGGCTTCATGCGACCCAGTACTTC.

The chain uses TRBV7-9 and TRBJ1-3, with D unresolved. Looked up from germline, CDR1 is SEHNR and CDR2 is FQNEAQ (reference sequence). The CDR3 spans 13 residues. Trimming removed 2 bases from V and 7 bases from J, with 9 bases in between. The chain's CDR3 is CASSLSAGNTIYF. The DNA for the CDR3 is TGTGCCAGCAGCTTATCGGCGGGGAACACCATATATTTT.

The chain joins TRBV7-9 to TRBJ1-1; no clear D. Germline values: CDR1 SEHNR, CDR2 FQNEAQ (reference sequence). V shed 5 bases and J shed 7 bases, with 14 bases lying between them. This CDR3 region has 13 residues. CDR3 sequence (DNA): TGTGCCAGCAGCCCCCCGGAGGCCCATGAAGCTTTCTTT. Protein: CASSPPEAHEAFF.

J is TRBJ1-1 and V is TRBV5-4; a weak D match, TRBD1 (5 bases). Germline V lookup: CDR1 SGHNT, CDR2 YYREEE (reference sequence). This CDR3 region has 15 residues. V lost 1 base and J lost 2, with 12 bases in between. In nucleotides, the CDR3 is TGTGCCAGCAGCTTGAGCGGGACGGTCAACACTGAAGCTTTCTTT. It specifies CASSLSGTVNTEAFF.

This clone was recorded a few times. V gene TRBV6-6 combines with J gene TRBJ1-6; tentative D call: TRBD1 (5 bases). V was trimmed by 0 bases and J by 4 bases, leaving 10 bases between them. Per germline, CDR1 MNHNY and CDR2 SVGAGI (reference sequence). This CDR3 has 16 amino acids. The CDR3 here is CASSYSTVTYNSPLHF. The CDR3 DNA reads as TGTGCCAGCAGTTACTCGACAGTGACATATAATTCACCCCTCCACTTT.

The V call is TRBV10-3, the J call TRBJ2-5; 7 bases are a match to TRBD1. Germline values: CDR1 ENHRY, CDR2 SYGVKD. Trimming removed 2 bases from V and 3 bases from J; junction bases left unmatched: 0. The CDR3 sequence is 13 residues long. This CDR3 is CAISEDREETQYF. As DNA, the CDR3 is TGTGCCATCAGTGAGGACAGGGAAGAGACCCAGTACTTC.

The chain couples TRBV5-4 to TRBJ2-7, with 8 nucleotides matching TRBD1. Trimming removed 1 base from V and 3 bases from J; junction bases left unmatched: 3. The germline gives CDR1 SGHNT, CDR2 YYREEE (reference sequence). The CDR3 runs to 14 residues. Here the CDR3 DNA reads TGTGCCAGCAGCTTGAACAGGGGGTTCTACGAGCAGTACTTC. Translation gives CASSLNRGFYEQYF.

This clone occurred a few times. The chain links TRBV5-1 to TRBJ2-3; 7 nucleotides align to TRBD2. The CDR3 runs 15 residues. The trim removed 3 bases at V and 2 bases at J, leaving 6 bases unmatched. In germline, CDR1 is SGHRS, CDR2 YFSETQ. The CDR3 spells CASSSGLEFTDTQYF. The DNA of the CDR3 is TGCGCCAGCAGCTCAGGACTAGAGTTCACAGATACGCAGTATTTT.

CDR3 nucleotide sequence: TGTGCCAGCAGCTTATTTGGGCAGGGAAGAGAAGCTTTCTTT. Amino acid sequence: CASSLFGQGREAFF. The genes are TRBV7-2 and TRBJ1-1; tentatively, D is TRBD1 (5 bases). Looked up from germline, CDR1 is SGHTA and CDR2 is FQGNSA. Trimming left V 2 bases short and J 8 bases short, with 15 bases between. The CDR3 runs 14 residues.

This clone was counted between two and nine times. The rearrangement joins TRBV7-9 to TRBJ2-1, with 7 positions matching TRBD1. CDR3 length: 16 residues. CDR1 is SEHNR and CDR2 is FQNEAQ in the germline V gene (reference sequence). V shed 6 bases, J shed 2 bases, and the junction held 10 bases outside the gene matches. CDR3: CASSRNRDRPYNEQFF. For the CDR3, the DNA is TGTGCCAGCAGTCGGAACCGGGACAGACCCTACAATGAGCAGTTCTTC.

This clone was recorded a few times. The chain recombines TRBV27 with TRBJ1-1, with unresolved D. The V end lost 5 bases, the J end lost 3 bases, and 16 bases lay between the germline ends. The CDR3 has 15 amino acids. Germline CDR1 reads MNHEY; CDR2 reads SMNVEV (reference sequence). The CDR3 loop reads CASSPLKSADTEAFF. The CDR3 DNA follows: TGTGCCAGCAGTCCTCTAAAGTCGGCGGACACTGAAGCTTTCTTT.